Below, 29 T cell receptor beta chains from the same sample are listed, as sequenced in a study of T cell repertoires in ileal Crohn's disease. Measured with immunoSEQ multiplex PCR; TCRdb has only the in-frame clones, and not every one. The data show roughly 13,000 clones, with around three quarters seen just once and 5.5% to 7% held by the top ten. Material: ileal tissue. The receptor set was obtained from an adult with Crohn's disease.

This sequence joins TRBV6-1 and TRBJ2-7; D remains unclear. V lost 1 base and J 7 bases, leaving 5 bases between the germline ends. There are 11 residues in the CDR3. The germline CDR1 and CDR2 sequences are MNHNS and SASEGT. CDR3 sequence (DNA): TGTGCCAGCAGTGAAGTGGCGGAGCAGTACTTC. As protein: CASSEVAEQYF.

This clone was counted only a few times. J is TRBJ2-7 and V is TRBV18, with 10 bases lining up with TRBD1. The CDR3 has 15 residues. CDR1 KGHSH and CDR2 LQKENI come from the germline V gene. V was pared by 3 bases and J by 0 bases, with 2 bases of the junction left unmatched. The CDR3 DNA sequence: TGTGCCAGCTCACCTCGACAGGGGGCCTCCTACGAGCAGTACTTC. Translated: CASSPRQGASYEQYF.

The chain couples TRBV27 to TRBJ1-6; D unresolved. The germline V gene encodes CDR1 MNHEY and CDR2 SMNVEV (reference sequence). CDR3 length: 15 residues. V was clipped by 2 bases and J by 5 bases, with 10 bases between them. The CDR3 DNA is TGTGCCAGCAGTTTAGAGGGTCGAGATAATTCACCCCTCCACTTT. Its protein is CASSLEGRDNSPLHF.

This rearrangement joins TRBV2 to TRBJ1-5; TRBD1 matches at 7 bases. The CDR3 runs to 15 residues. The ends lost 6 bases at V and 6 bases at J; junction bases unmatched: 11. Germline values: CDR1 SNHLY, CDR2 FYNNEI. The CDR3 loop reads CASRLTGASGQPQHF. The CDR3 DNA follows: TGTGCCAGCAGGTTAACAGGGGCCTCGGGTCAGCCCCAGCATTTT.

The chain is built from TRBV5-1 and TRBJ2-7, with 9 bases lining up with TRBD2. CDR3 length equals 15 residues. CDR1 is SGHRS and CDR2 is YFSETQ in the germline V gene. The junction had 9 bases not matched to a gene; V was cut back by 1 base and J by 7 bases. The CDR3 is CASSLTLGGGAEQYF. The CDR3 DNA follows: TGCGCCAGCAGCTTGACGCTTGGCGGGGGGGCTGAGCAGTACTTC. The complete variable domain, with remaining parts taken from reference TRBV5-1 and TRBJ2-7, reads KAGVTQTPRYLIKTRGQQVTLSCSPISGHRSVSWYQQTPGQGLQFLFEYFSETQRNKGNFPGRFSGRQFSNSRSEMNVSTLELGDSALYLCASSLTLGGGAEQYFGPGTRLTVT.

The rearrangement joins TRBV10-3 to TRBJ2-3; D tentatively reads TRBD1 or TRBD2 (5 bases each). CDR1 is ENHRY, CDR2 SYGVKD, per germline. Trimming took off 7 bases at V and 0 bases at J, with 26 bases between the two ends. The CDR3 covers 19 residues. CDR3 amino acids: CAIKVVGQRGAFSTDTQYF. DNA for the CDR3: TGTGCCATCAAGGTGGTTGGGCAACGAGGGGCCTTTAGCACAGATACGCAGTATTTT.

V usage is TRBV5-1 and J usage is TRBJ2-7; D remains ambiguous. Germline V gene sequence: CDR1 SGHRS, CDR2 YFSETQ. The length of the CDR3 is 12 residues. Trimming took off 6 bases at V and 5 bases at J, with 12 bases between the two ends. CDR3 protein: CASTSVSNEQYF. The CDR3 bases are TGCGCCAGCACGTCAGTTTCGAACGAGCAGTACTTC.

The chain recombines TRBV10-3 with TRBJ2-5; 8 bases agree with TRBD1. J gave up 5 bases and V 3 bases, and 5 bases lay outside the gene matches. The germline CDR1 and CDR2 sequences are ENHRY and SYGVKD. The CDR3 sequence is 14 residues long. The CDR3 is CAISESGGKETQYF. The CDR3 bases are TGTGCCATCAGTGAATCAGGGGGCAAGGAGACCCAGTACTTC.

The count of this clone is one. This chain uses TRBV29-1 with TRBJ1-4; the match to TRBD1 covers 12 bases. This CDR3 has 13 amino acids. Germline trimming cut 4 bases from V and 8 bases from J; bases unmatched to any gene: 2. Germline-derived CDR1 and CDR2 are SQVTM and ANQGSEA. CDR3 loop: CSVGGQGAEKLFF. The CDR3, as DNA: TGCAGCGTTGGGGGACAGGGGGCCGAAAAACTGTTTTTT.

This sequence joins TRBV5-4 and TRBJ1-6; 7 bases agree with TRBD1. In germline, CDR1 is SGHNT, CDR2 YYREEE (reference sequence). The CDR3 extends over 14 amino acids. V shed 3 bases and J 9 bases; nucleotides not matched to a gene: 6. Here the CDR3 reads CASSSGQAGSPLHF. The CDR3 coding sequence is TGTGCCAGCAGCTCCGGACAGGCTGGTTCACCCCTCCACTTT.

In this sample, this clone turned up a few times. The V gene is TRBV19, the J gene TRBJ1-6; D might be TRBD1 (6 bases). Germline V CDR1 and CDR2: LNHDA, SQIVND (reference sequence). Trimming stripped 6 bases from V and 8 bases from J, with 14 bases between. This CDR3 is 14 amino acids long. CDR3 sequence (DNA): TGTGCCAGTAGGATACAGGGCGATCATTCACCCCTCCACTTT. It specifies CASRIQGDHSPLHF.

This clone was seen a few times. This chain uses TRBV6-1 with TRBJ2-1; TRBD2 matches at 9 bases. The J segment lost 2 bases and the V segment lost 1 base, leaving 3 bases of the junction unmatched. The CDR3 length is 16 residues. The V gene's germline CDR1 is MNHNS and CDR2 SASEGT. The CDR3 DNA reads TGTGCCAGCAGTGAAGATAGCGGGGGAACCTACAATGAGCAGTTCTTC. This sequence encodes CASSEDSGGTYNEQFF.

The chain uses TRBV5-8 and TRBJ1-4; 7 bases fit TRBD1. This CDR3 spans 13 amino acids. Germline-derived CDR1 and CDR2 are SGHTS and YDEGEE. J gave up 7 bases and V 3 bases, and 3 bases lay outside the gene matches. CDR3: CASSYRTGEKLFF. CDR3 bases: TGTGCCAGCAGCTATCGGACAGGTGAAAAACTGTTTTTT. The complete variable domain, with remaining parts taken from reference TRBV5-8 and TRBJ1-4, reads EAGVTQSPTHLIKTRGQQATLRCSPISGHTSVYWYQQALGLGLQFLLWYDEGEERNRGNFPPRFSGRQFPNYSSELNVNALELEDSALYLCASSYRTGEKLFFGSGTQLSVL.

The chain recombines TRBV5-6 with TRBJ2-3; D might be TRBD2 (5 bases). The V end lost 2 bases, the J end lost 8 bases, and 18 bases lay between the germline ends. Germline values: CDR1 SGHDT, CDR2 YYEEEE. The CDR3 runs to 15 residues. CDR3 coding DNA: TGTGCCAGCAGCTTCGGCCCCGCTCCCGGACTTACGCAGTATTTT. Protein: CASSFGPAPGLTQYF.

The chain has TRBV27 and TRBJ1-1; D remains unclear. Germline lookup yields CDR1 MNHEY and CDR2 SMNVEV (reference sequence). V was shortened by 0 bases and J by 2 bases, with 16 bases between the two germline ends. The CDR3 loop spans 17 amino acids. The CDR3 sequence is CASSLSVSLGDNTEAFF. The CDR3 bases are TGTGCCAGCAGTTTATCCGTGAGCCTAGGAGACAACACTGAAGCTTTCTTT.

The V gene is TRBV5-8, the J gene TRBJ2-5; D tentatively reads TRBD1 or TRBD2 (5 bases each). Trimming pared 1 base from V and 2 bases from J, leaving 12 bases between. The germline gives CDR1 SGHTS, CDR2 YDEGEE. This CDR3 has 15 residues. CDR3 protein: CASSLFGGLQETQYF. Written as DNA, the CDR3 is TGTGCCAGCAGCTTGTTTGGGGGTTTACAAGAGACCCAGTACTTC.

The rearrangement uses TRBV2 and TRBJ1-3; D possibly corresponds to TRBD1 (5 bases). Germline-derived CDR1 and CDR2 are SNHLY and FYNNEI. The CDR3 covers 14 residues. V gave up 5 bases and J gave up 1 base, with 9 bases separating them. The CDR3 spells CASSFQGSGNTIYF. As DNA, the CDR3 is TGTGCCAGCAGTTTTCAGGGTTCTGGAAACACCATATATTTT.

J is TRBJ1-3 and V is TRBV7-8; maybe TRBD1 (6 bases). The CDR3 is 15 residues long. The V and J ends lost 2 bases and 8 bases respectively, with 16 bases between them. CDR1 SGHVS and CDR2 FQNEAQ come from the germline V gene. The CDR3 sequence is CASSLIGGPLYTIYF. DNA for the CDR3: TGTGCCAGCAGCTTAATCGGGGGGCCCCTTTACACCATATATTTT.

The chain carries TRBV19 and TRBJ2-2; D tentatively reads TRBD1 or TRBD2 (5 bases each). Trimming shortened V by 3 bases and J by 1 base, and 12 bases separated the two germline ends. Germline CDR1 reads LNHDA; CDR2 reads SQIVND (reference sequence). CDR3 length: 16 amino acids. CDR3 nucleotide sequence: TGTGCCAGTAGTATCAGGGCGGGTAAGAACACCGGGGAGCTGTTTTTT. It yields the protein CASSIRAGKNTGELFF.

The chain joins TRBV6-6 to TRBJ2-7, with a possible D match to TRBD2 (5 bases). CDR1 MNHNY and CDR2 SVGAGI come from the germline V gene (reference sequence). Trimming removed 6 bases at V and 5 bases at J, with 14 bases between. The CDR3 totals 13 residues. This CDR3 is CASSLALGDEQYF. The CDR3 coding sequence is TGTGCCAGCAGCCTAGCTTTAGGAGACGAGCAGTACTTC.

The CDR3 reads CASSETGQVNYGYTF. DNA for the CDR3: TGCGCCAGCAGCGAAACGGGACAGGTGAACTATGGCTACACCTTC. The rearrangement uses TRBV5-1 and TRBJ1-2; TRBD1 matches 8 bases. CDR1 is SGHRS and CDR2 is YFSETQ in the germline V gene. V was clipped by 4 bases and J by 2 bases; unmatched bases: 7. There are 15 residues in the CDR3. Full variable domain (rest looked up from reference TRBV5-1 and TRBJ1-2): KAGVTQTPRYLIKTRGQQVTLSCSPISGHRSVSWYQQTPGQGLQFLFEYFSETQRNKGNFPGRFSGRQFSNSRSEMNVSTLELGDSALYLCASSETGQVNYGYTFGSGTRLTVV.

Only one count was recorded for this clone. This chain links TRBV2 with TRBJ1-2, with 8 bases that match TRBD1. This CDR3 has 14 residues. Germline trimming cut 1 base from V and 7 bases from J; bases unmatched to any gene: 5. Germline CDR1 is SNHLY and CDR2 is FYNNEI. The CDR3 spells CASSEGQGQGGYTF. CDR3 nucleotides: TGTGCCAGCAGTGAAGGACAGGGGCAAGGTGGCTACACCTTC. Looking up the rest from reference TRBV2 and TRBJ1-2 gives the full variable domain: EPEVTQTPSHQVTQMGQEVILRCVPISNHLYFYWYRQILGQKVEFLVSFYNNEISEKSEIFDDQFSVERPDGSNFTLKIRSTKLEDSAMYFCASSEGQGQGGYTFGSGTRLTVV.

This chain links TRBV11-2 with TRBJ2-7; 10 positions match TRBD1. The CDR3 has 13 residues. Trimming at V came to 4 bases and at J to 7 bases, leaving 4 bases not matched to a gene. The germline V gene encodes CDR1 SGHAT and CDR2 FQNNGV. CDR3 bases: TGTGCCAGCAGCTCAGGGACAGGGGATGAGCAGTACTTC. This gives the protein CASSSGTGDEQYF.

V usage is TRBV5-4 and J usage is TRBJ2-5; D uncertain. The length of the CDR3 is 15 residues. The V and J ends lost 1 base and 1 base respectively, with 11 bases between them. Germline V gene lookup returns CDR1 SGHNT and CDR2 YYREEE (reference sequence). CDR3 sequence: CASSLNLGIQETQYF. The CDR3 region has the DNA TGTGCCAGCAGCTTGAATTTGGGGATCCAAGAGACCCAGTACTTC.

This clone has more than one count but fewer than ten. The gene calls are TRBV7-2 and TRBJ1-1, with D unclear. This CDR3 is built from 14 residues. Germline V lookup: CDR1 SGHTA, CDR2 FQGNSA. Trimming stripped 1 base from V and 1 base from J, with 7 bases between. Here the CDR3 reads CASSLGHRNTEAFF. CDR3 sequence (DNA): TGTGCCAGCAGCTTAGGACATCGGAACACTGAAGCTTTCTTT.

This clone came up a few times. V usage is TRBV19 and J usage is TRBJ1-4, with a weak D call TRBD1 (5 bases). Germline loops: CDR1 LNHDA, CDR2 SQIVND (reference sequence). The CDR3 length is 15 residues. The V and J ends lost 5 bases and 0 bases respectively, with 10 bases between them. The CDR3 nucleotides are TGTGCCAGTAGTGCGACAGTTGCAACTAATGAAAAACTGTTTTTT. It encodes CASSATVATNEKLFF.

The chain has TRBV7-2 and TRBJ2-2; unclear D gene. Germline V gene lookup returns CDR1 SGHTA and CDR2 FQGNSA. V lost 2 bases and J 4 bases, leaving 8 bases between the germline ends. This CDR3 has 14 amino acids. DNA for the CDR3: TGTGCCAGCAGCTTATTTCAGGTCACCGGGGAGCTGTTTTTT. It is translated as CASSLFQVTGELFF.

The chain uses TRBV10-1 and TRBJ2-6; 9 bases are shared with TRBD1. Germline-derived CDR1 and CDR2 are WNHNN and SYGVQD (reference sequence). V trimming: 4 bases; J trimming: 3 bases; junction bases outside the gene matches: 4. The CDR3 has 16 amino acids. CDR3: CASSVGTGNGANVLTF. The CDR3 DNA sequence: TGCGCCAGCAGTGTAGGGACAGGGAATGGGGCCAACGTCCTGACTTTC.

This clone was observed a handful of times. The chain has TRBV7-3 and TRBJ1-6; D possibly corresponds to TRBD1 (5 bases). CDR1 and CDR2 (germline): SGHTA, FQGTGA. This CDR3 has 14 amino acids. V was shortened by 6 bases and J by 7 bases, with 13 bases between the two germline ends. For the CDR3, the DNA is TGTGCCAGCAGTCTCGGGACGTCCAATTCACCCCTCCACTTT. This sequence encodes CASSLGTSNSPLHF.